This passage covers 21 T cell receptor beta chains from one sample sequenced in a study of blood T cell repertoires in COVID-19. The method was immunoSEQ multiplex PCR; TCRdb's version includes in-frame clones alone and lacks a portion of them. The sample consists of roughly 390,000 clones, 85% of them appearing once. Sequencing was carried out using peripheral blood. All receptors come from a woman aged 18-29 years with acute or convalescent COVID-19.

The V gene is TRBV30, the J gene TRBJ1-4, with D uncertain. Trimming cost V 1 base and J 4 bases, with 13 bases left between them. The germline V gene has CDR1 GTSNPN and CDR2 SVGIG (reference sequence). The CDR3 runs to 15 residues. CDR3 loop: CAWSASPGFNEKLFF. The CDR3 DNA reads TGTGCCTGGAGTGCCTCCCCGGGATTTAATGAAAAACTGTTTTTT.

The CDR3 DNA reads as TGTGCCATCAGTGAGCAACACCCTACAGGGGCGGGGCCCCTCCACTTT. It is translated as CAISEQHPTGAGPLHF. This chain connects TRBV10-3 to TRBJ1-6; 7 bases are shared with TRBD1. CDR1 ENHRY and CDR2 SYGVKD come from the germline V gene. This CDR3 spans 16 amino acids. Trimming cost V 2 bases and J 13 bases; bases outside gene matches: 14.

This clone is labeled as medium-sized. CDR3 nucleotide sequence: TGTGCCAGCAGTGAAAGGGGTACTGAAGCTTTCTTT. Translated: CASSERGTEAFF. The chain uses TRBV2 and TRBJ1-1; possible D gene TRBD1, 5 bases. Trimming stripped 2 bases from V and 5 bases from J, with 6 bases between. Germline V gives CDR1 SNHLY, CDR2 FYNNEI. The CDR3 runs to 12 residues.

The chain couples TRBV30 to TRBJ1-5; D perhaps matches TRBD1 (5 bases). The germline CDR1 and CDR2 sequences are GTSNPN and SVGIG (reference sequence). The germline V and J ends were trimmed by 4 bases and 6 bases, with 16 bases remaining between them. The CDR3 is 14 amino acids. The CDR3 region has the DNA TGTGCCTGGAAAGGGGTTGGTTCAGGTCAGCCCCAGCATTTT. It is translated as CAWKGVGSGQPQHF.

This sequence joins TRBV28 and TRBJ1-1; D remains unclear. Germline CDR1 MDHEN, CDR2 SYDVKM. V was pared by 0 bases and J by 3 bases, with 11 bases between. This CDR3 has 15 residues. The CDR3 DNA reads as TGTGCCAGCAGTTTATGGGGAGGAGACTACACTGAAGCTTTCTTT. Amino acid sequence: CASSLWGGDYTEAFF.

The gene calls are TRBV23-1 and TRBJ1-5, with 11 bases that match TRBD1. TRBV23-1 is identified as an open reading frame with a role that is uncertain. Trimming took 8 bases from V and 7 from J; bases not matched to a gene: 7. The CDR3 consists of 14 residues. CDR3 coding DNA: TGCGCCAGCGGGGGGACAGGGGGAAACCAGCCCCAGCATTTT. This codes for CASGGTGGNQPQHF.

This clone has a single count. The V and J genes are TRBV14 and TRBJ1-5; D is unresolved. CDR3 length: 12 amino acids. The V end lost 4 bases, the J end lost 5 bases, and 6 bases lay between the germline ends. CDR1 is SGHDN and CDR2 is FVKESK in the germline V gene. Here the CDR3 reads CASSREDQPQHF. The CDR3 bases are TGTGCCAGCAGCCGGGAGGATCAGCCCCAGCATTTT.

The chain is built from TRBV21-1 and TRBJ2-2; the D call in the table, TRBD1, was not verified against the DNA. TRBV21-1 is marked as a pseudogene. The CDR3 is made up of 16 amino acids. The DNA of the CDR3 is TGTGCCAGCAGCACATGGGACAGGGGGCCGACCGGGGAGCTGTTTTTT. Translating gives CASSTWDRGPTGELFF.

The chain has TRBV28 and TRBJ2-3; D is perhaps TRBD2 (7 bases). From germline, CDR1 is MDHEN and CDR2 SYDVKM. Trimming stripped 6 bases from V and 2 bases from J, with 15 bases between. This CDR3 contains 15 residues. CDR3: CASRWEGVTTDTQYF. In nucleotides, the CDR3 is TGTGCCAGCAGGTGGGAGGGGGTGACCACAGATACGCAGTATTTT.

V is TRBV30 and J is TRBJ1-5; the match to TRBD1 covers 9 bases. The trim removed 5 bases at V and 6 bases at J, leaving 5 bases unmatched. The germline gives CDR1 GTSNPN, CDR2 SVGIG (reference sequence). This CDR3 comprises 13 residues. The CDR3 region has the DNA TGTGCCTGGCAGGGACAGGGACGTCAGCCCCAGCATTTT. The encoded protein is CAWQGQGRQPQHF.

The genes are TRBV6-6 and TRBJ1-6; TRBD1 might be the D (5 bases). The CDR3 is 14 residues long. The germline V gene encodes CDR1 MNHNY and CDR2 SVGAGI (reference sequence). V lost 0 bases and J lost 8, with 8 bases in between. CDR3 in amino acids: CASSYSPGDSPLHF. As DNA, the CDR3 is TGTGCCAGCAGTTACTCTCCGGGGGATTCACCCCTCCACTTT.

This clone was recorded a few times. The chain couples TRBV14 to TRBJ2-3, with D uncertain. Trimming removed 0 bases at V and 5 bases at J, with 12 bases between. CDR1 and CDR2 from the germline V gene are SGHDN and FVKESK. CDR3 length: 15 residues. CDR3 residues: CASSQESHPGDTQYF. CDR3 nucleotide sequence: TGTGCCAGCAGCCAAGAATCCCACCCGGGAGATACGCAGTATTTT.

This sequence joins TRBV18 and TRBJ1-4, with a tentative D call TRBD1 (6 bases). The CDR3 is made up of 15 amino acids. Germline V gene sequence: CDR1 KGHSH, CDR2 LQKENI. Trimming removed 0 bases at V and 8 bases at J, with 13 bases between. The CDR3: CASSPPDSRPEKLFF. CDR3 DNA: TGTGCCAGCTCACCACCGGACAGTCGACCCGAAAAACTGTTTTTT.

The J gene is TRBJ2-1, the V gene TRBV5-1; 10 bases agree with TRBD2. Germline V gene lookup returns CDR1 SGHRS and CDR2 YFSETQ. The V segment lost 5 bases and the J segment 2 bases; nucleotides outside the gene matches: 7. The CDR3 length is 16 residues. The CDR3 nucleotides read TGCGCCAGCAGTTCCCTTAGCGGGAGGACCTACAATGAGCAGTTCTTC. It codes for CASSSLSGRTYNEQFF.

The chain links TRBV10-1 to TRBJ2-4, with D perhaps matching TRBD1 (6 bases). Trimming cost V 3 bases and J 0 bases, with 9 bases left between them. Germline V gives CDR1 WNHNN, CDR2 SYGVQD (reference sequence). The CDR3 has 15 residues. Here the CDR3 DNA reads TGCGCCAGCAGTGACGACAGGATAGCCAAAAACATTCAGTACTTC. It translates to CASSDDRIAKNIQYF.

In nucleotides, the CDR3 is TGTGCCCAAAACGCCGGGACAGCTAACGGGTATGGCTACACCTTC. Protein product: CAQNAGTANGYGYTF. The V call is TRBV30, the J call TRBJ1-2, with 7 bases lining up with TRBD1. This CDR3 has 15 residues. Germline values: CDR1 GTSNPN, CDR2 SVGIG (reference sequence). Unmatched junction bases numbered 17, after V lost 8 bases and J lost 5 bases. Based on the CDR3 plus reference TRBV30 and TRBJ1-2, the full variable domain is SQTIHQWPATLVQPVGSPLSLECTVEGTSNPNLYWYRQAAGRGLQLLFYSVGIGQISSEVPQNLSASRPQDRQFILSSKKLLLSDSGFYLCAQNAGTANGYGYTFGSGTRLTVV.

This chain links TRBV4-1 with TRBJ2-2; no clear D gene. Per the germline V gene, CDR1 is MGHRA and CDR2 is YSYEKL. V lost 0 bases and J lost 6, with 8 bases in between. This CDR3 region has 14 residues. CDR3 bases: TGCGCCAGCAGCCAAGATTTCTCGGCCGGGGAGCTGTTTTTT. It translates to CASSQDFSAGELFF.

This clone was observed a handful of times. The J gene is TRBJ2-5, the V gene TRBV9; maybe TRBD2 (5 bases). The CDR3 contains 14 residues. CDR1 SGDLS and CDR2 YYNGEE come from the germline V gene. Trimming stripped 2 bases from V and 4 bases from J, with 12 bases between. The CDR3 region is CASSVGAAGETQYF. The DNA for the CDR3 is TGTGCCAGCAGCGTGGGAGCGGCAGGAGAGACCCAGTACTTC.

The CDR3 loop reads CASIGVGQAEKPQHF. For the CDR3, the DNA is TGTGCCAGTATAGGGGTGGGGCAGGCCGAGAAGCCCCAGCATTTT. The V call is TRBV19, the J call TRBJ1-5; the D gene is possibly TRBD1 (5 bases). V gave up 7 bases and J gave up 8 bases, with 21 bases separating them. This CDR3 is 15 amino acids long. Per germline, CDR1 LNHDA and CDR2 SQIVND (reference sequence).

V usage is TRBV9 and J usage is TRBJ1-4, with D possibly TRBD1 on 5 matching bases. V lost 4 bases to trimming and J lost 4 bases, with 11 bases between them. Germline-derived CDR1 and CDR2 are SGDLS and YYNGEE. CDR3 length: 14 residues. The CDR3 is CASSQGRNNEKLFF. CDR3 nucleotide sequence: TGTGCCAGCAGCCAGGGCCGTAATAATGAAAAACTGTTTTTT.

In the case of this clone: The same CDR3 arises from other DNA sequences in this sample as well. The chain couples TRBV5-1 to TRBJ2-7, with D possibly TRBD1 on 5 matching bases. In germline, CDR1 is SGHRS, CDR2 YFSETQ. The CDR3 runs to 13 residues. Trimming shortened V by 4 bases and J by 3 bases, and 11 bases separated the two germline ends. In nucleotides, the CDR3 is TGCGCCAGCAGCGGCACAGGCAGCTACGAGCAGTACTTC. Translating gives CASSGTGSYEQYF.